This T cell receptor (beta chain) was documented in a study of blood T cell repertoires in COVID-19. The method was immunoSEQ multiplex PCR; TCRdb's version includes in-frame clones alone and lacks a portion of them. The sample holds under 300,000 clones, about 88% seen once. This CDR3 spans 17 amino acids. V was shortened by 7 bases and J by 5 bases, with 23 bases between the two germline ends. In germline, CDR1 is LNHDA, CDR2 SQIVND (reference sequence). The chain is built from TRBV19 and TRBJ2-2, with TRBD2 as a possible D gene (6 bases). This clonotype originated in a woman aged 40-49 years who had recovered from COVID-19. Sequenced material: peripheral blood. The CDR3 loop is CASNGGLVASRTGELFF. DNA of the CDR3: TGTGCCAGTAATGGGGGGTTAGTCGCTTCGAGGACCGGGGAGCTGTTTTTT.